A single T cell receptor beta chain is shown here with its context. Profiled with immunoSEQ multiplex PCR; TCRdb holds only in-frame clones, not every one. Of approximately 97,000 clones in the sample, 80% to 85% were seen once. V was clipped by 5 bases and J by 6 bases, with 14 bases between them. This CDR3 has 14 residues. Germline CDR1 reads MDHEN; CDR2 reads SYDVKM. These data belong to a study of T cell responses to AZD1222 COVID-19 vaccine. The rearrangement links TRBV28 to TRBJ1-5, with D possibly matching TRBD1 (5 bases). This TCR came from an adult in good health. Sequencing was performed on peripheral blood, taken on day 0 of AZD1222 vaccination. The CDR3 loop is CASSPIGVTQPQHF. The CDR3 coding sequence is TGTGCCAGCAGTCCTATAGGGGTAACTCAGCCCCAGCATTTT.